Following are 30 T cell receptor beta chains from one sample sequenced in a study of T-cell memory formation after mild COVID-19. One entry per CDR3 protein, called by TCRdb with MiXCR from the 5' RACE reads. This table has roughly 600,000 distinct CDR3 sequences, more than 15% appearing once. The sample taken for sequencing was PBMCs or a T cell subset sorted from them (not recorded which). These receptors all stem from an adult woman who had mild COVID-19 (a few samples of this study predate the infection). Cell type and time point are not known.

This clonotype was counted only a few times. The chain is built from TRBV29-1 and TRBJ2-1, with TRBD1 identical over 11 bases. V shed 7 bases and J 7 bases; nucleotides not matched to a gene: 6. CDR3 length: 13 amino acids. Germline V lookup: CDR1 SQVTM, CDR2 ANQGSEA. The CDR3 DNA sequence: TGCAGCGCCGGACAGGGGGCGGTGAATGAGCAGTTCTTC. Its protein is CSAGQGAVNEQFF.

This clonotype was seen only a few times. V gene TRBV25-1 combines with J gene TRBJ2-1; no definite D call. Looked up from germline, CDR1 is MGHDK and CDR2 is SYGVNS. The CDR3 consists of 11 residues. Trimming took off 5 bases at V and 10 bases at J, with 9 bases between the two ends. CDR3 DNA: TGTGCCAGCAGTAAGATTGGGGAGCAGTTCTTC. Its translation is CASSKIGEQFF.

The V call is TRBV7-8, the J call TRBJ2-3, with a possible D match to TRBD2 (6 bases). The V end lost 2 bases, the J end lost 6 bases, and 18 bases lay between the germline ends. Germline-derived CDR1 and CDR2 are SGHVS and FQNEAQ. The CDR3 runs 16 residues. CDR3 sequence reads: CASSLYSGPRPDTQYF. DNA of the CDR3: TGTGCCAGCAGCTTATATAGCGGTCCCCGGCCGGATACGCAGTATTTT.

This clonotype was counted between two and nine times. The junction does not match germline at one end; this may be a read error. This sequence joins TRBV5-1 and TRBJ2-2, with 9 positions matching TRBD1. This CDR3 has 12 amino acids. Germline V gene data show CDR1 as SGHRS and CDR2 as YFSETQ. CDR3 DNA sequence: TGCGCCAGCAGCTTGGCTACAGGGGGCGAGGTTTTT. Translated: CASSLATGGEVF.

The chain combines TRBV4-2 with TRBJ2-7; the D gene is possibly TRBD2 (6 bases). The CDR3 has 16 amino acids. CDR1 and CDR2 from the germline V gene are LGHNA and YNFKEQ. V dropped 0 bases and J dropped 0 bases, with 12 bases sitting between them. CDR3 sequence reads: CASSQDAGTPSYEQYF. The CDR3 region has the DNA TGTGCCAGCAGCCAAGATGCGGGAACGCCCTCCTACGAGCAGTACTTC.

This clonotype was counted only a few times. V and J are TRBV14 and TRBJ2-3; maybe TRBD2 (5 bases). Germline CDR1 and CDR2: SGHDN and FVKESK. Trimming shortened V by 4 bases and J by 11 bases, and 13 bases separated the two germline ends. The CDR3 is 12 amino acids. The CDR3 loop is CASSLYPREQYF. CDR3 nucleotide sequence: TGTGCCAGCAGCCTCTACCCGAGGGAGCAGTATTTT.

The rearrangement joins TRBV5-8 to TRBJ2-3, with 8 nucleotides matching TRBD1. CDR1 and CDR2 from the germline V gene are SGHTS and YDEGEE. The CDR3 length is 15 residues. V lost 6 bases and J lost 6; bases outside the gene matches: 12. The DNA for the CDR3 is TGTGCCAGCACCGGGACAGGTCGAGTGTCGGATACGCAGTATTTT. Amino acid sequence: CASTGTGRVSDTQYF.

The V and J genes are TRBV5-1 and TRBJ1-1; D not resolved. Germline CDR1 is SGHRS and CDR2 is YFSETQ. There are 14 residues in the CDR3. Trimming stripped 4 bases from V and 4 bases from J, with 14 bases between. DNA of the CDR3: TGCGCCAGCAGCCCAACAGTTTGGCGCACTGAAGCTTTCTTT. As protein: CASSPTVWRTEAFF.

This clonotype was recorded a few times. CDR3 amino acids: CASSFWTGDNEQFF. CDR3 sequence (DNA): TGTGCCAGCAGCTTTTGGACAGGGGATAATGAGCAGTTCTTC. The chain joins TRBV7-2 to TRBJ2-1, with 9 bases lining up with TRBD1. The J segment lost 7 bases and the V segment lost 3 bases, leaving 4 bases of the junction unmatched. The CDR3 covers 14 residues. The germline V gene has CDR1 SGHTA and CDR2 FQGNSA.

This clonotype was seen at least ten times. This rearrangement joins TRBV7-2 to TRBJ2-5; D is undetermined. The CDR3 totals 13 residues. The V gene's germline CDR1 is SGHTA and CDR2 FQGNSA. Trimming took off 1 base at V and 5 bases at J, with 8 bases between the two ends. DNA for the CDR3: TGTGCCAGCAGCTTAGGGAGACGGGAGACCCAGTACTTC. It codes for CASSLGRRETQYF. The full variable domain, completed using reference TRBV7-2 and TRBJ2-5, is GAGVSQSPSNKVTEKGKDVELRCDPISGHTALYWYRQSLGQGLEFLIYFQGNSAPDKSGLPSDRFSAERTGGSVSTLTIQRTQQEDSAVYLCASSLGRRETQYFGPGTRLLVL.

This chain connects TRBV12-3 or TRBV12-4 to TRBJ1-5; a weak D match, TRBD1 (6 bases). V was trimmed by 2 bases and J by 5 bases, leaving 10 bases between them. This CDR3 spans 14 amino acids. The CDR3 DNA reads as TGTGCCAGCAGTTTAAGCAGGGGTTATCAGCCCCAGCATTTT. It specifies CASSLSRGYQPQHF.

V and J are TRBV29-1 and TRBJ2-4; 12 bases are a match to TRBD2. The V gene's germline CDR1 is SQVTM and CDR2 ANQGSEA. Trimming took 4 bases from V and 5 from J; bases not matched to a gene: 9. The CDR3 loop spans 16 amino acids. The CDR3 DNA reads TGCAGCGTTGCAACTAGCGGGGGGCTAACCGAAAACATTCAGTACTTC. Translating gives CSVATSGGLTENIQYF.

V and J are TRBV7-8 and TRBJ2-5; D is uncertain. CDR1 and CDR2 (germline): SGHVS, FQNEAQ. V lost 1 base, J lost 0 bases, and 6 bases lay in between. This CDR3 comprises 14 residues. CDR3 sequence: CASSLGPYQETQYF. For the CDR3, the DNA is TGTGCCAGCAGCTTAGGCCCGTACCAAGAGACCCAGTACTTC.

This clonotype occurred a few times. The chain joins TRBV7-2 to TRBJ1-6; 7 bases are shared with TRBD1. CDR1 is SGHTA and CDR2 is FQGNSA in the germline V gene. The V and J ends lost 5 bases and 8 bases, in that order; junction bases with no gene match: 12. This CDR3 spans 16 amino acids. The CDR3 spells CASSQGDRSYYSPLHF. CDR3 coding DNA: TGTGCCAGCAGCCAAGGGGACAGATCTTATTATTCACCCCTCCACTTT. Filled out from reference TRBV7-2 and TRBJ1-6, the complete variable domain reads GAGVSQSPSNKVTEKGKDVELRCDPISGHTALYWYRQSLGQGLEFLIYFQGNSAPDKSGLPSDRFSAERTGGSVSTLTIQRTQQEDSAVYLCASSQGDRSYYSPLHFGNGTRLTVT.

This clonotype occurred a few times. J is TRBJ1-4 and V is TRBV4-2; possibly TRBD1 for D (6 bases). Germline V CDR1 and CDR2: LGHNA, YNFKEQ. The CDR3 totals 15 residues. V was pared by 0 bases and J by 6 bases, with 11 bases between. The CDR3 loop is CASSQEGARDEKLFF. DNA for the CDR3: TGTGCCAGCAGCCAAGAGGGGGCTCGGGATGAAAAACTGTTTTTT.

The chain couples TRBV12-3 or TRBV12-4 to TRBJ1-3; no clear D gene. The CDR3 runs 14 residues. Trimming cost V 3 bases and J 4 bases, with 10 bases left between them. CDR3 protein: CASSFGILGNTIYF. The CDR3, as DNA: TGTGCCAGCAGTTTTGGGATCTTAGGAAACACCATATATTTT.

V usage is TRBV7-2 and J usage is TRBJ2-1, with 8 bases that match TRBD1. The germline CDR1 and CDR2 sequences are SGHTA and FQGNSA. The CDR3 covers 13 residues. The junction had 8 bases not matched to a gene; V was cut back by 6 bases and J by 10 bases. The CDR3 nucleotides are TGTGCCAGCAGAAATCCAGGGGGCCAGGAGCAGTTCTTC. Its protein product is CASRNPGGQEQFF.

At least ten counts were recorded for this clonotype. The chain recombines TRBV4-2 with TRBJ2-7, with D perhaps matching TRBD1 or TRBD2 (6 bases each). The germline V gene encodes CDR1 LGHNA and CDR2 YNFKEQ. The CDR3 extends over 16 amino acids. V was clipped by 1 base and J by 0 bases, with 13 bases between them. This CDR3 reads CASSQVGGAASYEQYF. The CDR3 DNA reads as TGTGCCAGCAGCCAAGTGGGGGGCGCGGCCTCCTACGAGCAGTACTTC.

This clonotype appeared a few times. The chain links TRBV19 to TRBJ1-5; the D gene is possibly TRBD1 (6 bases). The CDR3 is made up of 16 amino acids. With 3 bases removed from V and 0 bases from J, the gap between germline ends came to 12 bases. Looked up from germline, CDR1 is LNHDA and CDR2 is SQIVND (reference sequence). Here the CDR3 reads CASSITWTDSNQPQHF. The CDR3 DNA is TGTGCCAGTAGTATTACCTGGACAGATAGCAATCAGCCCCAGCATTTT. The full variable domain, its missing parts supplied by reference TRBV19 and TRBJ1-5, is DGGITQSPKYLFRKEGQNVTLSCEQNLNHDAMYWYRQDPGQGLRLIYYSQIVNDFQKGDIAEGYSVSREKKESFPLTVTSAQKNPTAFYLCASSITWTDSNQPQHFGDGTRLSIL.

This rearrangement joins TRBV9 to TRBJ2-7; D is possibly TRBD1 (5 bases). CDR1 and CDR2 from the germline V gene are SGDLS and YYNGEE. Trimming took off 0 bases at V and 0 bases at J, with 10 bases between the two ends. CDR3 size: 15 residues. The CDR3 reads CASSVEGSDSYEQYF. CDR3 in DNA: TGTGCCAGCAGCGTAGAGGGGTCGGACTCCTACGAGCAGTACTTC. The full variable domain, its missing parts supplied by reference TRBV9 and TRBJ2-7, is DSGVTQTPKHLITATGQRVTLRCSPRSGDLSVYWYQQSLDQGLQFLIQYYNGEERAKGNILERFSAQQFPDLHSELNLSSLELGDSALYFCASSVEGSDSYEQYFGPGTRLTVT.

This clonotype was found a few times. The chain combines TRBV6-2 or TRBV6-3 with TRBJ2-7; TRBD1 matches at 8 bases. The CDR3 totals 15 residues. The germline CDR1 and CDR2 sequences are MNHEY and SVGEGT. With V trimmed by 6 bases and J by 1 base, 8 bases remained unmatched. The CDR3 loop reads CASRYTGTGSYEQYF. The CDR3 region has the DNA TGTGCCAGCAGGTACACCGGGACAGGATCCTACGAGCAGTACTTC.

This clonotype was recorded a few times. This chain uses TRBV6-5 with TRBJ2-7; D perhaps matches TRBD2 (5 bases). Trimming shortened V by 5 bases and J by 1 base, and 18 bases separated the two germline ends. Germline V gene lookup returns CDR1 MNHEY and CDR2 SVGAGI. The length of the CDR3 is 16 residues. This chain's CDR3 is CASSPGPPSPSYEQYF. The CDR3 coding sequence is TGTGCCAGCAGTCCGGGTCCCCCTAGCCCATCCTACGAGCAGTACTTC.

This clonotype occurred a few times. This rearrangement joins TRBV7-3 to TRBJ2-5; possibly TRBD1 for D (7 bases). This CDR3 has 14 amino acids. Trimming pared 5 bases from V and 1 base from J, leaving 11 bases between. CDR1 SGHTA and CDR2 FQGTGA come from the germline V gene. The CDR3 loop reads CASSPGGPQETQYF. The CDR3 nucleotides read TGTGCCAGCAGCCCAGGGGGGCCCCAAGAGACCCAGTACTTC.

This clonotype was counted between two and nine times. Written as DNA, the CDR3 is TGTGCCAGCGGAACAGGGGGCCCAGATACGCAGTATTTT. Translated, it gives CASGTGGPDTQYF. The chain couples TRBV19 to TRBJ2-3; 9 nucleotides match TRBD1. The CDR3 covers 13 residues. The V and J ends lost 9 bases and 4 bases, in that order; junction bases with no gene match: 5. From germline, CDR1 is LNHDA and CDR2 SQIVND (reference sequence).

The table lists this clonotype with a few counts. The chain combines TRBV20-1 with TRBJ2-5; D is perhaps TRBD2 (6 bases). This CDR3 is 16 amino acids long. Trimming removed 0 bases from V and 5 bases from J, with 19 bases in between. Germline-derived CDR1 and CDR2 are DFQATT and SNEGSKA (reference sequence). CDR3: CSARDLSWGGGETQYF. The CDR3 coding sequence is TGCAGTGCTAGAGATCTGTCGTGGGGTGGAGGGGAGACCCAGTACTTC.

This clonotype was recorded a few times. CDR3 protein: CASRTGPGTGNLNYGYTF. The CDR3 region has the DNA TGTGCCAGCAGAACAGGTCCCGGGACAGGGAATCTGAACTATGGCTACACCTTC. The chain joins TRBV7-9 to TRBJ1-2; 9 bases fit TRBD1. In germline, CDR1 is SEHNR, CDR2 FQNEAQ (reference sequence). With 6 bases clipped from V and 2 bases from J, the junction kept 16 bases outside the gene matches. The CDR3 is made up of 18 amino acids.

The rearrangement joins TRBV3-1 to TRBJ2-1; D possibly uses TRBD1 or TRBD2 (6 bases each). Germline loops: CDR1 LGHDT, CDR2 YNNKEL (reference sequence). This CDR3 has 14 amino acids. Trimming stripped 4 bases from V and 7 bases from J, with 14 bases between. As DNA, the CDR3 is TGTGCCAGCAGCCGGCCGGGGGCGTCGAATGAGCAGTTCTTC. It translates to CASSRPGASNEQFF.

This clonotype was counted ten times or more. This rearrangement joins TRBV12-3 or TRBV12-4 to TRBJ2-7; D call uncertain. Trimming pared 1 base from V and 3 bases from J, leaving 7 bases between. This CDR3 has 13 residues. CDR3 protein: CASSLDPFYEQYF. The CDR3 nucleotides read TGTGCCAGCAGTTTAGACCCGTTCTACGAGCAGTACTTC.

The CDR3 loop is CASSATQGLVTDTQYF. CDR3 nucleotide sequence: TGTGCCAGCAGCGCTACCCAGGGACTAGTGACAGATACGCAGTATTTT. The chain couples TRBV9 to TRBJ2-3; 8 bases match TRBD2. Per germline, CDR1 SGDLS and CDR2 YYNGEE. The V gene end was trimmed by 3 bases and the J gene end by 3 bases; junction bases not matched to a gene: 9. CDR3 length: 16 amino acids.

The V gene is TRBV18, the J gene TRBJ2-7, with TRBD2 matching 11 bases. Germline V gene lookup returns CDR1 KGHSH and CDR2 LQKENI. The ends lost 2 bases at V and 6 bases at J; junction bases unmatched: 3. This CDR3 comprises 14 residues. CDR3 amino acids: CASSPGTSGREQYF. The CDR3 nucleotides are TGTGCCAGCTCACCAGGGACTAGCGGACGCGAGCAGTACTTC.